One sample yielded the 28 T cell receptor beta chains listed below, sequenced in a study of T cell changes during pregnancy in multiple sclerosis. Produced via immunoSEQ multiplex PCR; TCRdb's table is partial and in-frame only. Here the sample spans 42,000 or so clones, 70% to 90% being singletons. Specimen: CD4+ T cells from peripheral blood mononuclear cells, collected after pregnancy. The source of these receptors is a female donor with multiple sclerosis, enrolled in a pregnancy study.

The chain combines TRBV18 with TRBJ1-5; possibly TRBD1 for D (5 bases). The V end was cut by 3 bases, the J end by 0 bases, with 12 bases between. The CDR3 is 16 amino acids. The germline gives CDR1 KGHSH, CDR2 LQKENI. The CDR3 protein is CASSPGQGFSNQPQHF. The CDR3 DNA reads TGTGCCAGCTCACCCGGGCAGGGATTTAGCAATCAGCCCCAGCATTTT.

The genes are TRBV2 and TRBJ1-1; TRBD1 is a possible D gene (5 bases). Germline CDR1 and CDR2: SNHLY and FYNNEI. CDR3 size: 14 residues. The V end was cut by 2 bases, the J end by 3 bases, with 10 bases between. CDR3 sequence (DNA): TGTGCCAGCAGTGAAAGGCAGGGTCACACTGAAGCTTTCTTT. Its protein product is CASSERQGHTEAFF.

This chain connects TRBV28 to TRBJ1-1; tentative D call: TRBD1 (5 bases). Between the trimmed V and J ends, which lost 5 bases and 4 bases, there was a span of 20 bases. There are 16 residues in the CDR3. CDR1 MDHEN and CDR2 SYDVKM come from the germline V gene. CDR3 region: CASSTPGLRMGTEAFF. Written as DNA, the CDR3 is TGTGCCAGCAGTACCCCGGGACTCAGGATGGGCACTGAAGCTTTCTTT.

To note about this clone: Within the sample, other DNA sequences also encode this same CDR3. V gene TRBV11-2 combines with J gene TRBJ2-2; D is possibly TRBD1 (6 bases). V gave up 4 bases and J gave up 0 bases, with 21 bases separating them. Germline values: CDR1 SGHAT, CDR2 FQNNGV. CDR3 length equals 19 residues. CDR3 DNA: TGTGCCAGCAGCTCAAAGGGACAAGCCATCCGCGCGAACACCGGGGAGCTGTTTTTT. Its protein product is CASSSKGQAIRANTGELFF.

This sequence joins TRBV18 and TRBJ1-3; the D is unclear. Trimming stripped 2 bases from V and 7 bases from J, with 24 bases between. Germline V gives CDR1 KGHSH, CDR2 LQKENI. The CDR3 totals 18 residues. The CDR3 is CASSPDVLVGITGNTIYF. CDR3 sequence (DNA): TGTGCCAGCTCACCAGACGTTCTCGTTGGGATAACGGGGAACACCATATATTTT.

This clone was observed once. CDR3 DNA sequence: TGCGCCAGCAGCTTGTGGGACAGGAGTTTTGGCTACACCTTC. Its protein is CASSLWDRSFGYTF. The chain joins TRBV5-1 to TRBJ1-2; the match to TRBD1 covers 8 bases. V was clipped by 1 base and J by 7 bases; unmatched bases: 6. The CDR3 runs to 14 residues. Germline CDR1 and CDR2: SGHRS and YFSETQ. Complete variable domain (other parts from reference TRBV5-1 and TRBJ1-2): KAGVTQTPRYLIKTRGQQVTLSCSPISGHRSVSWYQQTPGQGLQFLFEYFSETQRNKGNFPGRFSGRQFSNSRSEMNVSTLELGDSALYLCASSLWDRSFGYTFGSGTRLTVV.

CDR3 loop: CASSEAGTGGQNIQYF. The CDR3 region has the DNA TGTGCCAGCAGTGAAGCCGGGACAGGGGGCCAAAACATTCAGTACTTC. The J gene is TRBJ2-4, the V gene TRBV6-1; 12 positions match TRBD1. J gave up 5 bases and V 0 bases, and 2 bases lay outside the gene matches. The CDR3 spans 16 residues. The germline CDR1 and CDR2 sequences are MNHNS and SASEGT.

This clone has a single count. The DNA for the CDR3 is TGTGCCAGCAGCCAAGATCGAAGACTAGCGGAGACGGGGGGGGTTTTAAATACGCAGTATTTT. Translation: CASSQDRRLAETGGVLNTQYF. V gene TRBV14 combines with J gene TRBJ2-3, with 9 nucleotides matching TRBD2. With 0 bases clipped from V and 7 bases from J, the junction kept 23 bases outside the gene matches. Germline values: CDR1 SGHDN, CDR2 FVKESK. The CDR3 consists of 21 residues.

CDR3 coding DNA: TGTGCCACCAGCGGCCCCCAGGGGGCGGGGGAGACCCAGTACTTC. Protein product: CATSGPQGAGETQYF. This chain uses TRBV15 with TRBJ2-5; 8 nucleotides match TRBD1. There are 15 residues in the CDR3. V trimming: 5 bases; J trimming: 5 bases; junction bases outside the gene matches: 10. Germline V lookup: CDR1 LNHNV, CDR2 YYDKDF (reference sequence).

This clone was counted only a few times. The chain links TRBV28 to TRBJ1-1; D uncertain. Trimming stripped 6 bases from V and 3 bases from J, with 14 bases between. CDR1 is MDHEN and CDR2 is SYDVKM in the germline V gene. The CDR3 runs 14 residues. The CDR3 sequence is CASSFGSLDTEAFF. CDR3 nucleotides: TGTGCCAGCAGCTTCGGGAGTTTGGACACTGAAGCTTTCTTT.

The chain couples TRBV9 to TRBJ1-3; D is perhaps TRBD1 (5 bases). From germline, CDR1 is SGDLS and CDR2 YYNGEE. CDR3 length: 16 amino acids. Trimming took 0 bases from V and 1 from J, leaving 11 bases between them. The CDR3 DNA reads TGTGCCAGCAGCGTAGCAGGGTTGGGGTCTGGAAACACCATATATTTT. This codes for CASSVAGLGSGNTIYF.

This chain connects TRBV2 to TRBJ1-2, with a tentative D call TRBD1 (5 bases). The CDR3 extends over 14 amino acids. V lost 6 bases, J lost 5 bases, and 16 bases lay in between. Germline V CDR1 and CDR2: SNHLY, FYNNEI. This CDR3 reads CASRGGDSPYGYTF. As DNA, the CDR3 is TGTGCCAGCAGGGGGGGAGACAGTCCGTATGGCTACACCTTC.

The chain recombines TRBV28 with TRBJ1-4, with 8 bases identical to TRBD1. CDR1 MDHEN and CDR2 SYDVKM come from the germline V gene. V lost 7 bases and J lost 7; bases outside the gene matches: 11. This CDR3 has 15 amino acids. The DNA of the CDR3 is TGTGCCAGCAATCGCCCAGGGGGCGCCCGTGAAAAACTGTTTTTT. It codes for CASNRPGGAREKLFF.

This chain joins TRBV4-1 and TRBJ2-7, with D perhaps matching TRBD1 (6 bases). V was shortened by 3 bases and J by 3 bases, with 9 bases between the two germline ends. Germline loops: CDR1 MGHRA, CDR2 YSYEKL. The CDR3 has 13 residues. CDR3 sequence (DNA): TGCGCCAGCAGCCAGGGACACCACTACGAGCAGTACTTC. Residues: CASSQGHHYEQYF.

The chain is built from TRBV15 and TRBJ1-4, with TRBD1 matching 7 bases. There are 14 residues in the CDR3. CDR1 and CDR2 (germline): LNHNV, YYDKDF (reference sequence). Losses at the gene ends were 5 bases for V and 10 bases for J; bases not matched to a gene: 10. The chain's CDR3 is CATSASTGYGKLFF. CDR3 nucleotide sequence: TGTGCCACCAGCGCATCGACAGGGTACGGAAAACTGTTTTTT.

The CDR3 sequence: CASQRRGGSYEQYF. CDR3 in DNA: TGTGCCAGCCAACGGCGGGGTGGCTCCTACGAGCAGTACTTC. V and J are TRBV28 and TRBJ2-7, with D maybe TRBD2 (6 bases). V gave up 8 bases and J gave up 0 bases, with 14 bases separating them. CDR3 length: 14 residues. Germline-derived CDR1 and CDR2 are MDHEN and SYDVKM.

The V call is TRBV9, the J call TRBJ2-5; 14 bases are a match to TRBD2. The CDR3 totals 16 residues. With V trimmed by 0 bases and J by 4 bases, 2 bases remained unmatched. From germline, CDR1 is SGDLS and CDR2 YYNGEE. Here the CDR3 DNA reads TGTGCCAGCAGCGTAGGACTAGCGGGGGGGCCAGAGACCCAGTACTTC. It translates to CASSVGLAGGPETQYF.

The rearrangement uses TRBV2 and TRBJ2-1, with D tentatively TRBD1 (6 bases). Trimming took 10 bases from V and 2 from J, leaving 12 bases between them. The CDR3 covers 13 residues. Germline CDR1 is SNHLY and CDR2 is FYNNEI. CDR3 sequence (DNA): TGTGCCACCTCCGGGACAACCTACAATGAGCAGTTCTTC. Residues: CATSGTTYNEQFF.

The V gene is TRBV5-1, the J gene TRBJ1-4; 7 positions agree with TRBD1. The CDR3 runs 14 residues. Germline CDR1 and CDR2: SGHRS and YFSETQ. Losses at the gene ends were 5 bases for V and 8 bases for J; bases not matched to a gene: 9. The DNA for the CDR3 is TGCGCCAGCAGGCCAGGGGGTCTCGACGAAAAACTGTTTTTT. It is translated as CASRPGGLDEKLFF.

V gene TRBV6-1 combines with J gene TRBJ2-7; D possibly corresponds to TRBD2 (6 bases). Germline lookup yields CDR1 MNHNS and CDR2 SASEGT. This CDR3 has 13 residues. V shed 6 bases and J shed 3 bases, with 12 bases lying between them. CDR3 residues: CASSRDWGYEQYF. CDR3 bases: TGTGCCAGCAGCCGGGACTGGGGCTACGAGCAGTACTTC.

In its sample, this clone was seen a few times. The chain uses TRBV9 and TRBJ1-2; TRBD1 is a possible D gene (5 bases). Germline assignment: CDR1 SGDLS and CDR2 YYNGEE. The length of the CDR3 is 16 residues. V lost 0 bases to trimming and J lost 2 bases, with 14 bases between them. Here the CDR3 DNA reads TGTGCCAGCAGCGTAGGAGTTGCCGGGGGAAACTATGGCTACACCTTC. Residues: CASSVGVAGGNYGYTF.

The rearrangement uses TRBV5-1 and TRBJ2-2, with 9 bases that match TRBD1. There are 15 residues in the CDR3. The germline CDR1 and CDR2 sequences are SGHRS and YFSETQ. Unmatched junction bases numbered 1, after V lost 4 bases and J lost 0 bases. CDR3 loop: CASSRDRANTGELFF. The CDR3 region has the DNA TGCGCCAGCAGCCGGGACAGGGCGAACACCGGGGAGCTGTTTTTT.

The CDR3 bases are TGTGCCAGCAGCTTGGGGCCCGGGACTAGCGGCGACGAGCAGTACTTC. It yields the protein CASSLGPGTSGDEQYF. The chain combines TRBV5-6 with TRBJ2-7, with 11 bases aligning to TRBD2. V lost 0 bases to trimming and J lost 5 bases; unmatched junction nucleotides: 7. Looked up from germline, CDR1 is SGHDT and CDR2 is YYEEEE. The CDR3 has 16 residues.

The chain carries TRBV29-1 and TRBJ1-6, with D perhaps TRBD1 (6 bases). Germline lookup yields CDR1 SQVTM and CDR2 ANQGSEA. Deletions cut 4 bases from V and 8 bases from J, with 12 bases between. The length of the CDR3 is 13 residues. DNA of the CDR3: TGCAGCGTTGGACAAGGGGGGGATTCACCCCTCCACTTT. It translates to CSVGQGGDSPLHF.

This rearrangement joins TRBV9 to TRBJ2-2, with no clear D. Germline loops: CDR1 SGDLS, CDR2 YYNGEE. CDR3 length equals 15 residues. Deletions cut 0 bases from V and 3 bases from J, with 9 bases between. In DNA form, the CDR3 reads TGTGCCAGCAGCGTAGGTTACAGCTACACCGGGGAGCTGTTTTTT. The encoded protein is CASSVGYSYTGELFF. The whole variable domain, filled in from reference TRBV9 and TRBJ2-2, reads DSGVTQTPKHLITATGQRVTLRCSPRSGDLSVYWYQQSLDQGLQFLIQYYNGEERAKGNILERFSAQQFPDLHSELNLSSLELGDSALYFCASSVGYSYTGELFFGEGSRLTVL.

This clone was seen only once. The chain joins TRBV11-2 to TRBJ1-6; possibly TRBD1 for D (5 bases). Germline CDR1 reads SGHAT; CDR2 reads FQNNGV. The CDR3 is 15 amino acids. The V and J ends lost 0 bases and 10 bases respectively, with 13 bases between them. The CDR3 sequence: CASSLELAQVSPLHF. CDR3 sequence (DNA): TGTGCCAGCAGCTTAGAGCTGGCACAGGTCTCACCCCTCCACTTT.

The chain employs TRBV7-3 and TRBJ2-4; 8 bases are a match to TRBD2. Germline-derived CDR1 and CDR2 are SGHTA and FQGTGA. CDR3 size: 14 residues. The ends lost 5 bases at V and 5 bases at J; junction bases unmatched: 5. In nucleotides, the CDR3 is TGTGCCAGCAGCGCGGCGGGGGGACAAAACATTCAGTACTTC. The encoded protein is CASSAAGGQNIQYF. Supplemented by reference TRBV7-3 and TRBJ2-4, the full variable domain reads GAGVSQTPSNKVTEKGKYVELRCDPISGHTALYWYRQSLGQGPEFLIYFQGTGAADDSGLPNDRFFAVRPEGSVSTLKIQRTERGDSAVYLCASSAAGGQNIQYFGAGTRLSVL.

This chain joins TRBV28 and TRBJ2-1; D perhaps matches TRBD2 (5 bases). Germline-derived CDR1 and CDR2 are MDHEN and SYDVKM. The CDR3 is 12 residues long. V lost 10 bases and J 9 bases, leaving 16 bases between the germline ends. The CDR3 sequence: CATTGSRVEQFF. CDR3 nucleotides: TGTGCCACCACTGGGAGTCGCGTTGAGCAGTTCTTC.